This is a list of T cell receptor beta chains from one sample in a study of vaccination effects on CD4 cells after COVID-19. These receptors lack a known antigen. This table comes from immunoSEQ multiplex PCR, and its TCRdb copy is limited to in-frame clones, with some not included. The sample shows roughly 27,000 clones, roughly 80% of them seen only once. Sequenced here: CD4+ T cells from PBMCs cultured with HCoV-NL63 spike peptides, sampled after COVID-19 vaccination. These receptors were obtained from a human donor who received a COVID-19 vaccine. Some clones in this sample may be carry-over from other donors' samples. Each CDR3 is given with its conserved first and last residue. D genes are given only for firm matches. Clone size, where shown, is once, few, many, or a class for clones that have expanded.

.	.	TRBV18	TRBJ1-2	CASSPSGRADYGYTF	TGTGCCAGCTCACCCTCGGGGCGCGCGGACTATGGCTACACCTTC
.	.	TRBV18	TRBJ2-5	CASSPTFQETQYF	TGTGCCAGCTCACCTACCTTCCAAGAGACCCAGTACTTC
TRBD2	.	TRBV5-4	TRBJ2-5	CASSFGTNQETQYF	TGTGCCAGCAGCTTCGGGACTAACCAAGAGACCCAGTACTTC
.	.	TRBV3-1/TRBV3-2	TRBJ1-1	CASSQSSGVNTEAFF	TGTGCCAGCAGCCAGTCGTCCGGGGTGAACACTGAAGCTTTCTTT
.	.	TRBV5-6	TRBJ1-1	CASSLLTGNTEAFF	TGTGCCAGCAGCTTGCTGACAGGGAACACTGAAGCTTTCTTT
.	.	TRBV30	TRBJ1-3	CAWSMGGGNTIYF	TGTGCCTGGAGTATGGGAGGTGGAAACACCATATATTTT
TRBD1	.	TRBV9	TRBJ1-2	CASSVGAAGTDSYGYTF	TGTGCCAGCAGCGTAGGAGCCGCGGGGACAGATAGCTATGGCTACACCTTC
.	.	TRBV7-2	TRBJ1-1	CASSLQGGTEAFF	TGTGCCAGCAGCCTACAGGGTGGCACTGAAGCTTTCTTT
.	.	TRBV27	TRBJ2-1	CASSLSVSNEQFF	TGTGCCAGCAGTTTATCGGTGTCCAATGAGCAGTTCTTC
.	.	TRBV6-6	TRBJ2-2	CASSGRRGTGELFF	TGTGCCAGCAGTGGGAGAAGGGGCACCGGGGAGCTGTTTTTT
.	.	TRBV10-3	TRBJ2-4	CAISDGSGNKNIQYF	TGTGCCATCAGTGATGGGTCAGGGAACAAAAACATTCAGTACTTC
TRBD1	.	TRBV7-2	TRBJ1-3	CASSSGTGPRSGNTIYF	TGTGCCAGCAGCTCAGGGACAGGCCCGCGCTCTGGAAACACCATATATTTT
.	.	TRBV5-8	TRBJ1-2	CASSSDRFSNYGYTF	TGTGCCAGCAGCTCGGACAGATTCTCTAACTATGGCTACACCTTC
.	few	TRBV18	TRBJ1-6	CASSLAGENSPLHF	TGTGCCAGCTCTCTTGCAGGGGAGAATTCACCCCTCCACTTT
TRBD2	.	TRBV2	TRBJ2-2	CASVLAGGSTGELFF	TGTGCCAGCGTACTAGCGGGGGGGTCCACCGGGGAGCTGTTTTTT
.	.	TRBV5-1	TRBJ1-1	CASSLAHSPNTEAFF	TGCGCCAGCAGCTTGGCCCACAGCCCTAACACTGAAGCTTTCTTT
.	few	TRBV10-3	TRBJ2-5	CAISESGGSQETQYF	TGTGCCATCAGTGAGTCCGGGGGTAGTCAAGAGACCCAGTACTTC
.	once	TRBV4-2	TRBJ1-1	CASSQDPRAPGKTGNTEAFF	TGTGCCAGCAGCCAAGACCCTAGGGCGCCAGGGAAAACGGGGAACACTGAAGCTTTCTTT
.	.	TRBV7-3	TRBJ2-5	CASSLSLLETQYF	TGTGCCAGCAGCTTATCGTTACTTGAGACCCAGTACTTC
.	once	TRBV7-9	TRBJ1-1	CASSFSGLTEAFF	TGTGCCAGCAGCTTTTCAGGTCTCACTGAAGCTTTCTTT
.	few	TRBV5-1	TRBJ1-2	CASSATGTSGYTF	TGCGCCAGCAGCGCCACAGGGACGTCAGGCTACACCTTC
.	.	TRBV28	TRBJ2-7	CASNPQGSYEQYF	TGTGCCAGCAATCCTCAAGGCTCCTACGAGCAGTACTTC
TRBD1	.	TRBV4-1	TRBJ1-3	CASSLTPGQGSGNTIYF	TGCGCCAGCAGCCTTACTCCGGGACAGGGGTCTGGAAACACCATATATTTT
.	.	TRBV5-4	TRBJ2-2	CASSPLNGELFF	TGTGCCAGCAGCCCGCTTAACGGGGAGCTGTTTTTT
TRBD1	.	TRBV7-2	TRBJ1-2	CASSSGTGDYGYTF	TGTGCCAGCAGCTCGGGGACAGGGGACTATGGCTACACCTTC
.	.	TRBV7-2	TRBJ2-5	CASSYNMYQETQYF	TGTGCCAGCAGCTACAACATGTACCAAGAGACCCAGTACTTC
.	.	TRBV5-1	TRBJ1-1	CASRRTENTEAFF	TGCGCCAGCAGGCGGACAGAGAACACTGAAGCTTTCTTT
.	.	TRBV2	TRBJ1-5	CASREGVPGNQPQHF	TGTGCCAGCAGGGAGGGTGTGCCGGGCAATCAGCCCCAGCATTTT
.	.	TRBV20-1	TRBJ2-5	CSASRKTQYF	TGCAGTGCTAGTAGAAAGACCCAGTACTTC
TRBD2	once	TRBV11-3	TRBJ2-7	CASSRSGRNEQYF	TGTGCCAGCAGCCGTAGCGGGAGGAACGAGCAGTACTTC
.	once	TRBV10-1	TRBJ1-5	CASYSGDYSNQPQHF	TGCGCCAGTTACTCAGGGGACTATAGCAATCAGCCCCAGCATTTT
.	.	TRBV18	TRBJ2-1	CASSTSQGGSYNEQFF	TGTGCCAGCTCAACGTCACAGGGGGGGTCCTACAATGAGCAGTTCTTC
.	.	TRBV4-3	TRBJ1-2	CASSHDPKRDGYTF	TGCGCCAGCAGCCACGATCCGAAGAGAGATGGCTACACCTTC
TRBD1	once	TRBV5-8	TRBJ2-2	CASSRWTGGRNTGELFF	TGTGCCAGCAGCAGATGGACAGGGGGCAGGAACACCGGGGAGCTGTTTTTT
.	.	TRBV7-6	TRBJ2-1	CASSRVWDEQFF	TGTGCCAGCAGCAGAGTCTGGGATGAGCAGTTCTTC
.	.	TRBV30	TRBJ2-2	CAWSVLLTGELFF	TGTGCCTGGAGTGTTCTGCTCACCGGGGAGCTGTTTTTT
.	.	TRBV19	TRBJ2-4	CASSIGGEAKNIQYF	TGTGCCAGTAGTATAGGGGGGGAGGCCAAAAACATTCAGTACTTC
.	.	TRBV10-3	TRBJ1-1	CAISDRWNTEAFF	TGTGCCATCAGTGACAGGTGGAACACTGAAGCTTTCTTT
.	.	TRBV7-2	TRBJ1-5	CASSPASNQPQHF	TGTGCCAGCAGCCCGGCTAGCAATCAGCCCCAGCATTTT
TRBD1	.	TRBV24-1	TRBJ1-2	CATSDTDRGRGYTF	TGTGCCACCAGTGACACCGACAGGGGTCGTGGCTACACCTTC
TRBD2	.	TRBV29-1	TRBJ2-5	CSGKAGGRETQYF	TGCAGCGGAAAAGCGGGGGGGCGAGAGACCCAGTACTTC
TRBD1	.	TRBV27	TRBJ2-4	CASSPHGTGENIQYF	TGTGCCAGCAGTCCCCATGGGACAGGGGAAAACATTCAGTACTTC
.	.	TRBV9	TRBJ2-1	CASSLGQGNNEQFF	TGTGCCAGCAGCTTAGGACAAGGAAACAATGAGCAGTTCTTC
TRBD2	.	TRBV15	TRBJ2-3	CATSRVLGGDTQYF	TGTGCCACCAGCAGAGTTCTGGGGGGGGATACGCAGTATTTT
.	few	TRBV30	TRBJ2-1	CAWSVQAFQFF	TGTGCCTGGAGTGTACAAGCATTCCAGTTCTTC
.	.	TRBV7-2	TRBJ1-1	CASSLRGGTEAFF	TGTGCCAGCAGCTTAAGGGGTGGCACTGAAGCTTTCTTT
TRBD1	.	TRBV7-3	TRBJ1-1	CASSRGQGLEAFF	TGTGCCAGCAGCCGCGGACAGGGCCTAGAAGCTTTCTTT
TRBD1	.	TRBV28	TRBJ1-5	CASVTGGPKNQPQHF	TGTGCCAGCGTAACAGGGGGCCCAAAAAATCAGCCCCAGCATTTT
.	.	TRBV5-6	TRBJ2-3	CASSRDTYTDTQYF	TGTGCCAGCAGCCGCGACACCTACACAGATACGCAGTATTTT
TRBD1	.	TRBV19	TRBJ1-5	CASSRQGVGNQPQHF	TGTGCCAGTAGCCGACAGGGGGTTGGCAATCAGCCCCAGCATTTT
TRBD1	.	TRBV2	TRBJ1-2	CASSRQGDQGYTF	TGTGCCAGCAGTCGACAGGGAGATCAGGGCTACACCTTC
.	.	TRBV4-1	TRBJ1-2	CASSQANYGYTF	TGCGCCAGCAGCCAAGCTAACTATGGCTACACCTTC
.	.	TRBV4-1	TRBJ1-2	CASSQEIGPQLAFGGYTF	TGCGCCAGCAGCCAAGAAATTGGACCACAACTGGCCTTCGGCGGCTACACCTTC